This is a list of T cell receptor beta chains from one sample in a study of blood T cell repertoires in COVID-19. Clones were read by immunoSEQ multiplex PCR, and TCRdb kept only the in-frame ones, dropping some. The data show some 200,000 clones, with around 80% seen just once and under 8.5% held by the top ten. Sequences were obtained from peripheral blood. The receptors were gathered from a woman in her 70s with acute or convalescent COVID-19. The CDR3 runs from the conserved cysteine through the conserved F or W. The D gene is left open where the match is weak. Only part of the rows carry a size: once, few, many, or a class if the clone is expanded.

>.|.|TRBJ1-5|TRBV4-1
TGCGCCAGCAGCCAAGAGTACATACCCACTCAGCCCCAGCATTTT
CASSQEYIPTQPQHF
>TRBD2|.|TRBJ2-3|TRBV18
TGTGCCAGCTCACCACCTCGCGGGACTACCCCCCACACAGATACGCAGTATTTT
CASSPPRGTTPHTDTQYF
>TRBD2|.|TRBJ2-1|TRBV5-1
TGCGCCAGCATGCGGGGGGACTCCTACAATGAGCAGTTCTTC
CASMRGDSYNEQFF
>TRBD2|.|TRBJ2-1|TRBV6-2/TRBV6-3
TGTGCCAGCAGTAGGGACTACATGTCCAATGAGCAGTTCTTC
CASSRDYMSNEQFF
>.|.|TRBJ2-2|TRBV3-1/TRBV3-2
TGTGCCAGCAGCCATCCCCTAGGCACCGGGGAGCTGTTTTTT
CASSHPLGTGELFF
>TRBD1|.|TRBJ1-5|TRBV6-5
TGTGCCAGCAGGATGGGACAGCAGAATCAGCCCCAGCATTTT
CASRMGQQNQPQHF
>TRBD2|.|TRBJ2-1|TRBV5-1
TGCGCCAGCAGCTTGGGCGGGGGGGCCTTCTATGAGCAGTTCTTC
CASSLGGGAFYEQFF
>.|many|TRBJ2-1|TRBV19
TGTGCCAGTAGTGCCACCGTCGACAGACGACCGTTCTTC
CASSATVDRRPFF
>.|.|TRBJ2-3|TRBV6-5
TGTGCCACCGGGAGCTACACAGATACGCAGTATTTT
CATGSYTDTQYF
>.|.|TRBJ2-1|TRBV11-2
TGTGCCAGCAGCTCAGGGACATACAATGAGCAGTTCTTC
CASSSGTYNEQFF
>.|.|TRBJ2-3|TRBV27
TGTGCCACCCCAGGGACTTTTTTCACAGATACGCAGTATTTT
CATPGTFFTDTQYF
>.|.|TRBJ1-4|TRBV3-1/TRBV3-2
TGTGCCAGCAGCCAAGATCTTAGTGGAAAACTGTTTTTT
CASSQDLSGKLFF
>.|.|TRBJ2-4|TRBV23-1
TGCGCCAGCAGTCAAAGGCTCAGGGATGAAGGAACCAAAAACATTCAGTACTTC
CASSQRLRDEGTKNIQYF
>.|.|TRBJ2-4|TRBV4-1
TGCGCCAGCAGCCAAGATACCCAGGGCGTGAGACCAGTAAACATTCAGTACTTC
CASSQDTQGVRPVNIQYF
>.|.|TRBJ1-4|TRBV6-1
TGTGCCAGCAGTGAAACGGGGTCTAATGAAAAACTGTTTTTT
CASSETGSNEKLFF
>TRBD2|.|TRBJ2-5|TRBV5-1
TGCGCCAGCAACTTCGGTAGCGGGGAGACCCAGTACTTC
CASNFGSGETQYF
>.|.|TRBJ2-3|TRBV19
TGTGCCAGTAGAAACACAGGGCTAAGCACAGATACGCAGTATTTT
CASRNTGLSTDTQYF
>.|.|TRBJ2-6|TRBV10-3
TGTGCCATCAGTGGATTAGGGGCTGGGGCCAACGTCCTGACTTTC
CAISGLGAGANVLTF
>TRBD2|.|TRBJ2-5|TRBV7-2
TGTGCCAGCAGCTTACGGACTAGCCCAGAGACCCAGTACTTC
CASSLRTSPETQYF
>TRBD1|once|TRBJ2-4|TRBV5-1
TGCGCCAGCAATATAGGGGGCGAAGGGAACATTCAGTACTTC
CASNIGGEGNIQYF
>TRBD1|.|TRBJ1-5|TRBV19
TGTGCCAGTAGTATTGGACAGGGGTGGGACAATCAGCCCCAGCATTTT
CASSIGQGWDNQPQHF
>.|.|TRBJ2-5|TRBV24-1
TGTGCCACCAGTGATCCACAGGATTCCCAAGAGACCCAGTACTTC
CATSDPQDSQETQYF
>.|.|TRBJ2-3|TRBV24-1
TGTGCCACCAGTGCCGCGTTTTTGGATACGCAGTATTTT
CATSAAFLDTQYF
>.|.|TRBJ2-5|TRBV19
TGTGCCAGTAGTCTAGGACGGAAGGGGGAGACCCAGTACTTC
CASSLGRKGETQYF
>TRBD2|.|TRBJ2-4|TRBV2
TGTGCCAGCAGGGGAGGGAGGTTAATGTACTTC
CASRGGRLMYF
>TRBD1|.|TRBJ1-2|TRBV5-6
TGTGCCAGCAGCCCGCTACGGGACAGATACTATGGCTACACCTTC
CASSPLRDRYYGYTF
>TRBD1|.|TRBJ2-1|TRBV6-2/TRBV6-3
TGTGCCAGCAGCAAAACCCCCGGGACAGGGGCGATCTACAATGAGCAGTTCTTC
CASSKTPGTGAIYNEQFF
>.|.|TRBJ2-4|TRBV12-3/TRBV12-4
TGTGCCAGCAGGGCTGGGGCGAACATTCAGTACTTC
CASRAGANIQYF
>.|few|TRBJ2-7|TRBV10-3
TGTGCCATCAAACTGGGGGACAACGAGCAGTACTTC
CAIKLGDNEQYF
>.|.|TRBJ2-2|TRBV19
TGTGCCAGTAGTATGATTGGAGGGAATGCGAACACCGGGGAGCTGTTTTTT
CASSMIGGNANTGELFF
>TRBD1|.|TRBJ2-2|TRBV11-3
TGTGCCAGCAGCTTAACAGGGGGCACCGGGGAGCTGTTTTTT
CASSLTGGTGELFF
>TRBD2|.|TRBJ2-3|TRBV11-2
TGTGCCAGCAGCCCAACTAGCGTGCCCACAGATACGCAGTATTTT
CASSPTSVPTDTQYF